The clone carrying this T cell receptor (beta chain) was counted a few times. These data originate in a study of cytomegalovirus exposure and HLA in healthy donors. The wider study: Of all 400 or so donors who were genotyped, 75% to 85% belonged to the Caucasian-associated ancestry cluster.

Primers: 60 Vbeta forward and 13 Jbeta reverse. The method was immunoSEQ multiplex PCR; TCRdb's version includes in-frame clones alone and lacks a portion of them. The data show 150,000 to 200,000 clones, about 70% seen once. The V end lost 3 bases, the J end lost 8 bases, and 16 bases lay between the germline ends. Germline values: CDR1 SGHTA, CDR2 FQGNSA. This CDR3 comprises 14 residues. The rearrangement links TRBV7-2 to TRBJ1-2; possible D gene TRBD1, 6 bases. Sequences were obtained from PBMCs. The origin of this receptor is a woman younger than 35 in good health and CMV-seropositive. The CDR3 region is CASSLGHEGGGYTF. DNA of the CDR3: TGTGCCAGCAGCTTGGGACACGAGGGCGGAGGCTACACCTTC. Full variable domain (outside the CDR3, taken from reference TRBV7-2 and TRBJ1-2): GAGVSQSPSNKVTEKGKDVELRCDPISGHTALYWYRQSLGQGLEFLIYFQGNSAPDKSGLPSDRFSAERTGGSVSTLTIQRTQQEDSAVYLCASSLGHEGGGYTFGSGTRLTVV.